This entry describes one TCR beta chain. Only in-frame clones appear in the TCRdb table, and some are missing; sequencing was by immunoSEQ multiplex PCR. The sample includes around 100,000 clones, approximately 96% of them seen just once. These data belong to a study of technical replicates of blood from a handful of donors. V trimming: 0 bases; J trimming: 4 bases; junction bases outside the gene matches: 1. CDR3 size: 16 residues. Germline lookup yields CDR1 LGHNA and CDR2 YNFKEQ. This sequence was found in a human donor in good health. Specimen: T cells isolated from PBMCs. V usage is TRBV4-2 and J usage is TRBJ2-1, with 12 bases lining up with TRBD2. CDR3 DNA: TGTGCCAGCAGCCAAGATGGGACTAGCGGGTACAATGAGCAGTTCTTC. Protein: CASSQDGTSGYNEQFF.